This T cell receptor (beta chain) originates from a study of T cell responses to AZD1222 COVID-19 vaccine. General study findings and limits: Unmutated variant regions are reportedly targeted by nearly half of spike-specific TCRs. The repertoires were collected only after the peak T cell response. Donors skewed white British and female; clonal diversity was possibly underestimated. Spike-wide vaccine-associated CD4 TCRs dominated at 160-218 and 743-854.

On this clone: The antigen is unknown.

Clones were read by immunoSEQ multiplex PCR, and TCRdb kept only the in-frame ones, dropping some. The sample has 150,000 to 200,000 clones, around 93% seen once. This CDR3 spans 17 amino acids. The germline V gene has CDR1 MNHEY and CDR2 SVGEGT. Trimming at V came to 0 bases and at J to 0 bases, leaving 5 bases not matched to a gene. The rearrangement uses TRBV6-2 or TRBV6-3 and TRBJ2-1, with 7 bases that match TRBD1. Sample: peripheral blood, taken on day 0 of AZD1222 vaccination. This TCR derives from an adult in good health. The CDR3: CASSYSTGTSSYNEQFF. CDR3 nucleotides: TGTGCCAGCAGTTACTCGACAGGGACAAGCTCCTACAATGAGCAGTTCTTC.